These 26 T cell receptor beta chains came from one sample sequenced in a study of T cell repertoires in cytomegalovirus infection (dated by TCRdb to between 2019 and 2020). Sequencing took place on an Illumina HiSeq 1500. The raw public data were reprocessed by TCRdb itself: fastp quality trimming at Q25, MiXCR clonotype calling, in-frame beta chains only. Rows with a matching CDR3 protein are joined into one entry that keeps the most common DNA and genes. This sample gives 450,000 to 600,000 distinct CDR3 sequences in total; about two fifths of them show up just once. Roughly two fifths of the sample comes from the top ten. The treatment or condition label, read with the paper, signifies: in vitro stimulation with specific CMV peptide epitopes to enrich CMV-specific T cells. The antigens these receptors bind are not known. Material: cultured PBMCs, obtained from culture after CMV antigen stimulation. All receptors come from a human donor in good health (CMV status not recorded). Some clones in this sample may be carry-over from other donors' samples.

The CDR3: CASSLGSYSYEQYF. CDR3 nucleotide sequence: TGTGCCAGCAGTTTAGGTAGCTACTCCTACGAGCAGTACTTC. The V gene is TRBV12-3 or TRBV12-4, the J gene TRBJ2-7; D unclear. V lost 1 base and J lost 0, with 7 bases in between. The CDR3 spans 14 residues.

The chain has TRBV7-2 and TRBJ2-1; TRBD1 matches 7 bases. The CDR3 runs to 12 residues. The V segment lost 1 base and the J segment 15 bases; nucleotides outside the gene matches: 6. The germline V gene has CDR1 SGHTA and CDR2 FQGNSA. The CDR3 sequence: CASSLGSKGAFF. The CDR3 bases are TGTGCCAGCAGCTTAGGGTCGAAGGGGGCGTTCTTC.

This clonotype was observed a few times. The rearrangement uses TRBV4-1 and TRBJ1-2; D unclear. Germline V CDR1 and CDR2: MGHRA, YSYEKL. CDR3 size: 14 residues. Trimming removed 2 bases at V and 2 bases at J, with 9 bases between. The CDR3 is CASSQPTENYGYTF. As DNA, the CDR3 is TGCGCCAGCAGCCAACCTACGGAGAACTATGGCTACACCTTC.

In its sample, this clonotype was seen a few times. The J gene is TRBJ2-7, the V gene TRBV6-5; TRBD2 aligns across 10 bases. The length of the CDR3 is 15 residues. CDR1 MNHEY and CDR2 SVGAGI come from the germline V gene. The V gene end was trimmed by 0 bases and the J gene end by 1 base; junction bases not matched to a gene: 0. For the CDR3, the DNA is TGTGCCAGCAGTTACTCGACTAGCGGGTCCTACGAGCAGTACTTC. It is translated as CASSYSTSGSYEQYF.

V gene TRBV4-1 combines with J gene TRBJ2-5; D perhaps matches TRBD2 (6 bases). The CDR3 length is 14 residues. The V end was cut by 0 bases, the J end by 6 bases, with 11 bases between. CDR1 and CDR2 from the germline V gene are MGHRA and YSYEKL. The CDR3 region has the DNA TGCGCCAGCAGCCAAGAGACTAGGTCGAAGACCCAGTACTTC. This gives the protein CASSQETRSKTQYF.

This clonotype has more than one count but fewer than ten. The chain is built from TRBV11-2 and TRBJ2-5; D is perhaps TRBD1 (6 bases). The ends were cut back, 2 bases at V and 3 bases at J, with 13 bases in the middle. Germline CDR1 reads SGHAT; CDR2 reads FQNNGV. The length of the CDR3 is 15 residues. Here the CDR3 reads CASSLTGSGEETQYF. As DNA, the CDR3 is TGTGCCAGCAGCTTAACCGGTTCAGGGGAAGAGACCCAGTACTTC.

On this clonotype itself: The junction and the germline gene differ at one end; a read error may be behind it. J is TRBJ2-1 and V is TRBV7-2; possibly TRBD2 for D (6 bases). The CDR3 extends over 14 amino acids. Germline assignment: CDR1 SGHTA and CDR2 FQGNSA. CDR3 amino acids: CASNLAVPYNEQFF. In DNA form, the CDR3 reads TGTGCCAGCAACTTAGCGGTTCCCTACAATGAGCAGTTCTTC.

In its sample, this clonotype was seen once. The chain recombines TRBV15 with TRBJ1-2; D is perhaps TRBD1 (5 bases). Trimming stripped 0 bases from V and 7 bases from J, with 12 bases between. CDR3 size: 14 residues. The germline V gene encodes CDR1 LNHNV and CDR2 YYDKDF (reference sequence). Here the CDR3 reads CATSRDPTVIGYTF. The CDR3 DNA reads as TGTGCCACCAGCAGAGATCCGACAGTCATTGGCTACACCTTC.

This chain links TRBV7-2 with TRBJ2-2; 7 positions agree with TRBD1. From germline, CDR1 is SGHTA and CDR2 FQGNSA. V shed 3 bases and J 4 bases; nucleotides not matched to a gene: 11. The CDR3 length is 17 residues. The chain's CDR3 is CASSFPVQGRLTGELFF. The CDR3 nucleotides read TGTGCCAGCAGCTTCCCAGTACAGGGGCGCCTCACCGGGGAGCTGTTTTTT.

The chain has TRBV7-9 and TRBJ2-3; 8 bases agree with TRBD1. The CDR3 sequence is 16 residues long. Looked up from germline, CDR1 is SEHNR and CDR2 is FQNEAQ (reference sequence). J lost 2 bases, V lost 0 bases, and 4 bases had no gene match. The CDR3 DNA follows: TGTGCCAGCAGCTTAGCGCAGGGGGCCCACACAGATACGCAGTATTTT. This gives the protein CASSLAQGAHTDTQYF. The full variable domain, completed using reference TRBV7-9 and TRBJ2-3, is DTGVSQNPRHKITKRGQNVTFRCDPISEHNRLYWYRQTLGQGPEFLTYFQNEAQLEKSRLLSDRFSAERPKGSFSTLEIQRTEQGDSAMYLCASSLAQGAHTDTQYFGPGTRLTVL.

The rearrangement uses TRBV6-8 and TRBJ2-3; D perhaps matches TRBD2 (7 bases). V was cut by 5 bases and J by 5 bases, with 26 bases left in between. This CDR3 comprises 18 residues. CDR1 is MNHGY and CDR2 is SAAAGT in the germline V gene. CDR3 sequence (DNA): TGTGCCAGCAGTACTACACTTCCTGGGAGGGGGGTGGGAGATACGCAGTATTTT. This gives the protein CASSTTLPGRGVGDTQYF.

V and J are TRBV15 and TRBJ2-1, with 8 bases that match TRBD2. Looked up from germline, CDR1 is LNHNV and CDR2 is YYDKDF (reference sequence). The CDR3 length is 17 residues. The ends lost 7 bases at V and 3 bases at J; junction bases unmatched: 14. The DNA for the CDR3 is TGTGCCACCACCCAGGGGCCCACTAGCGGAGGCTACAATGAGCAGTTCTTC. Protein: CATTQGPTSGGYNEQFF.

This clonotype was picked up a small number of times. The chain is built from TRBV7-2 and TRBJ2-7; TRBD1 aligns across 9 bases. Looked up from germline, CDR1 is SGHTA and CDR2 is FQGNSA. The CDR3 is 15 amino acids. Trimming removed 5 bases from V and 3 bases from J; junction bases left unmatched: 8. CDR3 sequence reads: CASSLGGTGIYEQYF. The CDR3, as DNA: TGTGCCAGCAGCCTGGGCGGGACAGGGATCTACGAGCAGTACTTC. The full variable domain, in which reference TRBV7-2 and TRBJ2-7 provide the parts outside the CDR3, is GAGVSQSPSNKVTEKGKDVELRCDPISGHTALYWYRQSLGQGLEFLIYFQGNSAPDKSGLPSDRFSAERTGGSVSTLTIQRTQQEDSAVYLCASSLGGTGIYEQYFGPGTRLTVT.

This clonotype showed up just a few times. J is TRBJ2-7 and V is TRBV5-4, with unresolved D. The V and J ends lost 9 bases and 1 base respectively, with 17 bases between them. This CDR3 comprises 14 residues. The germline CDR1 and CDR2 sequences are SGHNT and YYREEE (reference sequence). CDR3 sequence (DNA): TGTGCCACCAAAAGTAAAAGTACATCCTACGAGCAGTACTTC. Translation: CATKSKSTSYEQYF.

Only a few counts were recorded for this clonotype. The chain employs TRBV6-6 and TRBJ2-5; TRBD1 might be the D (6 bases). CDR1 is MNHNY, CDR2 SVGAGI, per germline (reference sequence). This CDR3 has 14 amino acids. V lost 4 bases and J lost 2, with 11 bases in between. This chain's CDR3 is CASSSAGTQETQYF. The CDR3 DNA sequence: TGTGCCAGCAGTTCCGCCGGGACACAAGAGACCCAGTACTTC.

The genes are TRBV4-1 and TRBJ2-3; no firm D call. This CDR3 contains 13 residues. V gave up 4 bases and J gave up 7 bases, with 12 bases separating them. CDR1 is MGHRA, CDR2 YSYEKL, per germline. The CDR3 nucleotides are TGCGCCAGCAGCCTTGATGAACTAAATACGCAGTATTTT. Its protein is CASSLDELNTQYF.

This chain uses TRBV2 with TRBJ2-3; possible D gene TRBD1, 6 bases. CDR3 length equals 13 residues. Trimming stripped 5 bases from V and 6 bases from J, with 12 bases between. The germline V gene encodes CDR1 SNHLY and CDR2 FYNNEI. The CDR3 sequence: CASSRTGIDTQYF. The CDR3 coding sequence is TGTGCCAGCAGTCGTACAGGGATTGATACGCAGTATTTT.

Only a few counts were recorded for this clonotype. The CDR3 DNA sequence: TGTGCCAGCAGCTTAGACTGGACTAGCGGGGTCTCCTACGAGCAGTACTTC. Its translation: CASSLDWTSGVSYEQYF. The genes are TRBV7-2 and TRBJ2-7; 12 positions match TRBD2. This CDR3 region has 17 residues. Germline-derived CDR1 and CDR2 are SGHTA and FQGNSA. V lost 1 base to trimming and J lost 0 bases; unmatched junction nucleotides: 4.

CDR3 region: CAWSLGETIYEQYF. The CDR3 DNA reads as TGTGCCTGGAGCCTAGGGGAGACCATCTACGAGCAGTACTTC. The chain combines TRBV30 with TRBJ2-7; D assignment may be TRBD1 or TRBD2 (5 bases each). The CDR3 sequence is 14 residues long. The V and J ends lost 3 bases and 3 bases respectively, with 15 bases between them. Per germline, CDR1 GTSNPN and CDR2 SVGIG (reference sequence).

The chain joins TRBV10-3 to TRBJ2-3; a weak D match, TRBD2 (5 bases). Germline CDR1 ENHRY, CDR2 SYGVKD. The CDR3 has 14 residues. V was clipped by 5 bases and J by 5 bases, with 14 bases between them. CDR3 in amino acids: CAISQSAARDTQYF. Written as DNA, the CDR3 is TGTGCCATCAGTCAATCAGCGGCCCGAGATACGCAGTATTTT.

The V and J genes are TRBV19 and TRBJ1-5, with D possibly matching TRBD1 (6 bases). V was clipped by 4 bases and J by 2 bases, with 9 bases between them. Germline lookup yields CDR1 LNHDA and CDR2 SQIVND (reference sequence). The CDR3 has 14 amino acids. The CDR3 reads CASSNRVGNQPQHF. The CDR3, as DNA: TGTGCCAGTAGTAACAGGGTGGGCAATCAGCCCCAGCATTTT.

The gene calls are TRBV14 and TRBJ1-6; the D is unclear. The CDR3 runs to 15 residues. CDR1 is SGHDN and CDR2 is FVKESK in the germline V gene. The V end lost 9 bases, the J end lost 6 bases, and 18 bases lay between the germline ends. For the CDR3, the DNA is TGTGCCAGAATGACGGACCAGGAGGCTAATTCACCCCTCCACTTT. Translated: CARMTDQEANSPLHF.

The rearrangement links TRBV2 to TRBJ2-7; D call uncertain. The CDR3 is 14 amino acids. Germline V gene lookup returns CDR1 SNHLY and CDR2 FYNNEI. Trimming took 5 bases from V and 0 from J, leaving 11 bases between them. For the CDR3, the DNA is TGTGCCAGCAGTCAACAGCAATACTCCTACGAGCAGTACTTC. Translation: CASSQQQYSYEQYF.

This clonotype was observed once. The chain is built from TRBV12-3 or TRBV12-4 and TRBJ2-4, with D perhaps matching TRBD2 (6 bases). Trimming removed 5 bases at V and 2 bases at J, with 13 bases between. This CDR3 is built from 15 residues. Written as DNA, the CDR3 is TGTGCCAGCAGTGAGTGGAGGGGAACCAAAAACATTCAGTACTTC. Its translation is CASSEWRGTKNIQYF.

The chain couples TRBV19 to TRBJ1-2, with D hard to call. The CDR3 extends over 15 amino acids. Deletions cut 3 bases from V and 0 bases from J, with 11 bases between. The germline V gene has CDR1 LNHDA and CDR2 SQIVND (reference sequence). CDR3 sequence (DNA): TGTGCCAGTAGTATCTATATCGGAGCTAACTATGGCTACACCTTC. This codes for CASSIYIGANYGYTF.

This clonotype came up once. The chain recombines TRBV6-2 or TRBV6-3 with TRBJ2-7, with TRBD1 as a possible D gene (6 bases). The germline V gene encodes CDR1 MNHEY and CDR2 SVGEGT. This CDR3 is 18 amino acids long. V lost 2 bases and J lost 2, with 22 bases in between. The CDR3 sequence is CASSYATPGDPRAYEQYF. Here the CDR3 DNA reads TGTGCCAGCAGTTACGCAACACCAGGGGACCCGAGGGCCTACGAGCAGTACTTC.